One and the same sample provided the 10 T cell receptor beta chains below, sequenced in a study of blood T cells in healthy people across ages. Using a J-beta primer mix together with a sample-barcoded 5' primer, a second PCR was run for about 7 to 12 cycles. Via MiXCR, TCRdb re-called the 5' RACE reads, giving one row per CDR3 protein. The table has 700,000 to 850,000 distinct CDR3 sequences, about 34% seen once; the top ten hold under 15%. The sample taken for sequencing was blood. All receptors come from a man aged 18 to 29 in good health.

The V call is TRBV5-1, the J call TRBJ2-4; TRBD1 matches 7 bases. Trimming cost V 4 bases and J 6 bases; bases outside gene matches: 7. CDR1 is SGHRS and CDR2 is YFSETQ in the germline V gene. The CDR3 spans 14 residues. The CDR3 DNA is TGCGCCAGCAGCCCTCGGACAGGTACAAACATTCAGTACTTC. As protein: CASSPRTGTNIQYF.

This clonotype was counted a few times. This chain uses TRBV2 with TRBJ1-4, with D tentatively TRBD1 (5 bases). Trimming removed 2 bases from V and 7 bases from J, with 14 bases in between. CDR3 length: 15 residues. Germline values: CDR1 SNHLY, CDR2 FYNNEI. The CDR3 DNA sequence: TGTGCCAGCAGTGAACAGGGACGGCTGGGTGAAAAACTGTTTTTT. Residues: CASSEQGRLGEKLFF.

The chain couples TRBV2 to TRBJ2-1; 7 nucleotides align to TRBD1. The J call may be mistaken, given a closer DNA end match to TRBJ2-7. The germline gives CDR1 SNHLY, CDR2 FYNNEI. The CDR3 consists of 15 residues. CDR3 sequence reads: CASKEIGGVYNEQYF. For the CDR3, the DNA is TGTGCCAGCAAGGAGATAGGGGGCGTCTACAATGAGCAGTACTTC.

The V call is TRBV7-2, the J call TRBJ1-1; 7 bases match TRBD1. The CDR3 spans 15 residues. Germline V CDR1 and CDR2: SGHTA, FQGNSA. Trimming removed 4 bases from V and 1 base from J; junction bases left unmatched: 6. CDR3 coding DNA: TGTGCCAGCAGCTCCATGACAGGGTCGAACACTGAAGCTTTCTTT. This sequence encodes CASSSMTGSNTEAFF.

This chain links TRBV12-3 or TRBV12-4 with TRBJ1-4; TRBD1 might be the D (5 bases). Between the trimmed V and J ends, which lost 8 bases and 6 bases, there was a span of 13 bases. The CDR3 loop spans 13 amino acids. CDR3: CASGPGGDEKLFF. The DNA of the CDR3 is TGTGCCAGCGGGCCGGGGGGAGATGAAAAACTGTTTTTT.

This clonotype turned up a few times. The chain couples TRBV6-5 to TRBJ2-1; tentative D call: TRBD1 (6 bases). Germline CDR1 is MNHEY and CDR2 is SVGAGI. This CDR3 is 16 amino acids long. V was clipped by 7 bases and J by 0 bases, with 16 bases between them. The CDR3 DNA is TGTGCCAGCAAAAAGGGGGATCCGAGCTCCTACAATGAGCAGTTCTTC. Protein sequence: CASKKGDPSSYNEQFF.

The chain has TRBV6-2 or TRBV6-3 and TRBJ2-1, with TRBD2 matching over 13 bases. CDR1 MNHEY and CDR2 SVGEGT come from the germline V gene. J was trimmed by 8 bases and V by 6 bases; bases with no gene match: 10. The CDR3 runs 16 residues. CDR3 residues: CASRTLAGGFRDEQFF. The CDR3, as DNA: TGTGCCAGCAGAACACTAGCGGGGGGGTTCCGGGATGAGCAGTTCTTC.

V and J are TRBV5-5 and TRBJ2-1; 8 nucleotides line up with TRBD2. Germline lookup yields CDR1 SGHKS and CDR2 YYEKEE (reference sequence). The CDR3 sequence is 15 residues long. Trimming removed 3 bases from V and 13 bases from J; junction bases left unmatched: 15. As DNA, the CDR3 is TGTGCCAGCAGCTGCGGAGCGGGAGTAGGAGAGACCCAGTTCTTC. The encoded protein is CASSCGAGVGETQFF.

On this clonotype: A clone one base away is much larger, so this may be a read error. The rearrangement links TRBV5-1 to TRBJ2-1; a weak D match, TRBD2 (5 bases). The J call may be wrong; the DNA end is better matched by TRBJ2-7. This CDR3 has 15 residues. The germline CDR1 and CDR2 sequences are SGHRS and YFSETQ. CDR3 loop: CASSKTGSPYNEQYF. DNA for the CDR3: TGCGCCAGCAGTAAGACTGGGAGCCCCTACAATGAGCAGTACTTC.

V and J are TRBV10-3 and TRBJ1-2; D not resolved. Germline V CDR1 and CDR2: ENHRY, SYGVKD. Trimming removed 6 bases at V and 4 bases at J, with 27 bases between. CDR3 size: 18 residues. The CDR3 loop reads CAISFGVLATKKTYGYTF. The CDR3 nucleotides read TGTGCCATCAGCTTTGGGGTTTTGGCTACGAAAAAAACCTATGGCTACACCTTC.